The clone carrying this TCR beta chain has a count of ten or more. V dropped 6 bases and J dropped 6; count of bases not matched to a gene: 9. CDR3 size: 15 residues. One entry per CDR3 protein results from TCRdb running MiXCR on the 5' RACE reads. The sample carries roughly 70,000 distinct CDR3 sequences, roughly an eighth recorded once. The sample originates from a study of early T cells in non-severe SARS-CoV-2 infection. The sequenced sample was whole blood. The V gene is TRBV23-1, the J gene TRBJ1-5, with 9 bases matching TRBD1. TRBV23-1 is an open reading frame whose function is uncertain. The receptor was isolated from an adult who was a healthcare worker with PCR-confirmed SARS-CoV-2 infection or an uninfected control (not recorded which). The CDR3 sequence: CASRHTGGSGQPQHF. The CDR3 DNA is TGCGCCAGCAGGCACACAGGGGGCTCAGGTCAGCCCCAGCATTTT.